A single sample is the source of the 21 T cell receptor beta chains below, sequenced in a study of T cells in Graves' hyperthyroidism and ophthalmopathy. RNA transcripts yielded amplified TCR beta CDR3 regions. The primer set for the first-round RT-PCR of the TCR CDR3 was HTBI. TCRdb re-derived calls from the multiplex PCR reads in MiXCR, one entry per CDR3 protein. The sample carries some 490,000 distinct CDR3 sequences, about 20% recorded once. The sequencing sample was made of blood. All receptors derive from a woman aged 70-85 years with Graves' ophthalmopathy.

This clonotype was found a few times. The V and J genes are TRBV20-1 and TRBJ2-7; TRBD2 aligns across 9 bases. The ends lost 2 bases at V and 7 bases at J; junction bases unmatched: 9. The CDR3 totals 14 residues. CDR1 is DFQATT and CDR2 is SNEGSKA in the germline V gene (reference sequence). CDR3 DNA sequence: TGCAGTGCTAGATGGACTAGCGTAGAGGGGGAGCAGTACTTC. It codes for CSARWTSVEGEQYF.

The V gene is TRBV6-1, the J gene TRBJ1-5; TRBD1 is a possible D gene (6 bases). Germline CDR1 and CDR2: MNHNS and SASEGT. Trimming left V 6 bases short and J 5 bases short, with 17 bases between. The CDR3 contains 15 residues. The CDR3 DNA sequence: TGTGCCAGCAGGGTGAGCCGGGACAACGATCAGCCCCAGCATTTT. Amino acids: CASRVSRDNDQPQHF.

This clonotype was seen ten or more times. The genes are TRBV30 and TRBJ2-7; D remains ambiguous. Trimming shortened V by 2 bases and J by 3 bases, and 11 bases separated the two germline ends. The CDR3 covers 13 residues. CDR1 is GTSNPN and CDR2 is SVGIG in the germline V gene (reference sequence). Written as DNA, the CDR3 is TGTGCCTGGAGTAAGATCATCGACTACGAGCAGTACTTC. Translated: CAWSKIIDYEQYF.

In its sample, this clonotype was seen many times. V usage is TRBV20-1 and J usage is TRBJ2-3; TRBD2 aligns across 9 bases. The V segment lost 6 bases and the J segment 6 bases; nucleotides outside the gene matches: 13. CDR3 length: 15 residues. CDR1 and CDR2 (germline): DFQATT, SNEGSKA (reference sequence). The CDR3, as DNA: TGCAGTGCAGCCACTAGCGGGCCACGCGATGATACGCAGTATTTT. Protein: CSAATSGPRDDTQYF.

The chain uses TRBV12-3 or TRBV12-4 and TRBJ1-5; 7 bases map to TRBD1. This CDR3 spans 19 amino acids. V shed 2 bases, J shed 3 bases, and the junction held 16 bases outside the gene matches. CDR3 sequence (DNA): TGTGCCAGCAGTTTAATATCTTGGTTACAGGGGCAGGACAATCAGCCCCAGCATTTT. This gives the protein CASSLISWLQGQDNQPQHF.

This chain links TRBV6-5 with TRBJ1-1, with a possible D match to TRBD1 (6 bases). V was shortened by 0 bases and J by 8 bases, with 19 bases between the two germline ends. CDR1 and CDR2 from the germline V gene are MNHEY and SVGAGI. The CDR3 length is 16 residues. In DNA form, the CDR3 reads TGTGCCAGCAGTTACTCCCACACAGGGCGACCCGTAGAAGCTTTCTTT. Its protein product is CASSYSHTGRPVEAFF.

This sequence joins TRBV2 and TRBJ1-2; TRBD1 agrees at 9 bases. The ends lost 5 bases at V and 10 bases at J; junction bases unmatched: 8. Germline assignment: CDR1 SNHLY and CDR2 FYNNEI. The CDR3 totals 13 residues. This CDR3 reads CASSQTGGDFYTF. The CDR3 DNA reads as TGTGCCAGCAGTCAGACAGGGGGTGATTTCTACACCTTC.

V and J are TRBV28 and TRBJ1-2, with a possible D match to TRBD1 (5 bases). CDR3 length: 11 residues. Per germline, CDR1 MDHEN and CDR2 SYDVKM. V was clipped by 6 bases and J by 7 bases, with 9 bases between them. The CDR3 here is CASSRVFGYTF. CDR3 in DNA: TGTGCCAGCAGCAGGGTCTTTGGCTACACCTTC.

The chain employs TRBV29-1 and TRBJ2-1; no reliable D call. The CDR3 covers 15 residues. V shed 3 bases and J shed 1 base, with 13 bases lying between them. Germline CDR1 is SQVTM and CDR2 is ANQGSEA. The CDR3 DNA is TGCAGCGTTGAGCCCGCCATCGGGTCCTACAATGAGCAGTTCTTC. This sequence encodes CSVEPAIGSYNEQFF.

The gene calls are TRBV6-1 and TRBJ2-3; D is perhaps TRBD1 or TRBD2 (5 bases each). The germline V gene has CDR1 MNHNS and CDR2 SASEGT. The V and J ends lost 5 bases and 6 bases respectively, with 12 bases between them. The CDR3 contains 13 residues. CDR3 sequence: CASSLQEGDTQYF. The DNA for the CDR3 is TGTGCCAGCAGTCTCCAAGAGGGGGATACGCAGTATTTT.

This clonotype was seen more than once but under ten times. The rearrangement joins TRBV7-6 to TRBJ2-7; perhaps D is TRBD1 or TRBD2 (5 bases each). CDR3 length: 17 residues. The germline V and J ends were trimmed by 5 bases and 9 bases, with 29 bases remaining between them. Germline V gives CDR1 SGHVS, CDR2 FNYEAQ. The DNA of the CDR3 is TGTGCCAGCAGCATAAACGGGGCGGCGGCGGCGAGCTCCGGGCAGTACTTC. Protein: CASSINGAAAASSGQYF. Full variable domain (outside the CDR3, taken from reference TRBV7-6 and TRBJ2-7): GAGVSQSPRYKVTKRGQDVALRCDPISGHVSLYWYRQALGQGPEFLTYFNYEAQQDKSGLPNDRFSAERPEGSISTLTIQRTEQRDSAMYRCASSINGAAAASSGQYFGPGTRLTVT.

In its sample, this clonotype was seen a few times. The chain carries TRBV5-1 and TRBJ1-4; maybe TRBD1 (6 bases). The germline gives CDR1 SGHRS, CDR2 YFSETQ. The V gene lost 0 bases and the J gene lost 8 bases, with 17 bases spanning the gap. The CDR3 consists of 16 residues. CDR3 loop: CASSLEGTWLREKLFF. The CDR3 DNA reads TGCGCCAGCAGCTTGGAAGGGACATGGCTTAGGGAAAAACTGTTTTTT.

This clonotype was observed a few times. The V gene is TRBV5-1, the J gene TRBJ1-1, with a possible D match to TRBD1 (5 bases). Germline-derived CDR1 and CDR2 are SGHRS and YFSETQ. V was cut by 1 base and J by 1 base, with 11 bases left in between. This CDR3 is 15 amino acids long. The CDR3 sequence: CASSLTPGRNTEAFF. The CDR3 DNA follows: TGCGCCAGCAGCTTGACGCCAGGGCGGAACACTGAAGCTTTCTTT.

This clonotype was counted between two and nine times. The J gene is TRBJ2-2, the V gene TRBV7-3, with 12 bases fitting TRBD1. The CDR3 totals 17 residues. V trimming: 4 bases; J trimming: 1 base; junction bases outside the gene matches: 4. CDR1 is SGHTA and CDR2 is FQGTGA in the germline V gene. CDR3 loop: CASSSGTGGMNTGELFF. DNA of the CDR3: TGTGCCAGCAGCTCCGGGACAGGGGGCATGAACACCGGGGAGCTGTTTTTT.

The chain links TRBV6-1 to TRBJ2-7; the D is unclear. Trimming removed 5 bases from V and 6 bases from J, with 11 bases in between. Germline values: CDR1 MNHNS, CDR2 SASEGT. This CDR3 is 12 amino acids long. The CDR3 coding sequence is TGTGCCAGCAGTACAGACGAGAGCGAGCAGTACTTC. Protein product: CASSTDESEQYF.

This clonotype showed up just a few times. The chain links TRBV4-1 to TRBJ2-7; D is undetermined. V was cut by 4 bases and J by 2 bases, with 9 bases left in between. The CDR3 is 13 amino acids. Per the germline V gene, CDR1 is MGHRA and CDR2 is YSYEKL. Written as DNA, the CDR3 is TGCGCCAGCAGCCCCGCAAATCCCTACGAGCAGTACTTC. Translated, it gives CASSPANPYEQYF.

The chain recombines TRBV30 with TRBJ1-6; D possibly corresponds to TRBD1 (6 bases). The germline gives CDR1 GTSNPN, CDR2 SVGIG (reference sequence). Trimming removed 2 bases at V and 14 bases at J, with 10 bases between. CDR3 length: 11 residues. CDR3 coding DNA: TGTGCCTGGAGTCACCGGGACACCCTCCACTTT. Translation gives CAWSHRDTLHF.

The chain carries TRBV29-1 and TRBJ2-3, with D uncertain. The CDR3 spans 11 residues. The germline gives CDR1 SQVTM, CDR2 ANQGSEA. Trimming took off 6 bases at V and 2 bases at J, with 6 bases between the two ends. The CDR3 nucleotides read TGCAGCGTCAAGAACACAGATACGCAGTATTTT. It is translated as CSVKNTDTQYF.

This clonotype appeared a few times. This rearrangement joins TRBV30 to TRBJ2-1; tentative D call: TRBD2 (12 bases). V was pared by 7 bases and J by 9 bases, with 28 bases between. Germline loops: CDR1 GTSNPN, CDR2 SVGIG (reference sequence). The CDR3 consists of 16 residues. The CDR3, as DNA: TGTGCCTATACGGACAGGGGGCTAGCGGGAGGGGTTGAGCAGTTCTTC. Translating gives CAYTDRGLAGGVEQFF.

This clonotype was recorded at least ten times. V is TRBV2 and J is TRBJ2-7; 7 bases fit TRBD1. The J segment lost 4 bases and the V segment lost 6 bases, leaving 12 bases of the junction unmatched. The CDR3 has 15 amino acids. Germline CDR1 is SNHLY and CDR2 is FYNNEI. In DNA, the CDR3 is TGTGCCAGCAGCCGAATTCCGGGACAGTGGTACGAGCAGTACTTC. This codes for CASSRIPGQWYEQYF.

This clonotype has a count of ten or more. J is TRBJ1-1 and V is TRBV30; TRBD1 might be the D (5 bases). Germline-derived CDR1 and CDR2 are GTSNPN and SVGIG (reference sequence). The CDR3 covers 13 residues. The ends were cut back, 0 bases at V and 5 bases at J, with 10 bases in the middle. DNA of the CDR3: TGTGCCTGGAGTGTACGGGGGAGGACTGAAGCTTTCTTT. It yields the protein CAWSVRGRTEAFF.